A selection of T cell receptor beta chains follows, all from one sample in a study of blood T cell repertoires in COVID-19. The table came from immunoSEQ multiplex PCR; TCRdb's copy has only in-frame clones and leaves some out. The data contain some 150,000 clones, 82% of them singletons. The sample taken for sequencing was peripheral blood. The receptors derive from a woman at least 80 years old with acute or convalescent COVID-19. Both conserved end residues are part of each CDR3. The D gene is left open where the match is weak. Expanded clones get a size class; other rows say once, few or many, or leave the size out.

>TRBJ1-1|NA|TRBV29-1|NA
CSAGVSTEAFF
TGCAGCGCCGGGGTCTCGACTGAAGCTTTCTTT
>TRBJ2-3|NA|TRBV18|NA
CASSSDFLADTQYF
TGTGCCAGCTCATCGGACTTTTTGGCAGATACGCAGTATTTT
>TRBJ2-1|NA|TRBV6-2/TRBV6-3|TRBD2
CASSSPSGRNNEQFF
TGTGCCAGCAGTTCACCTAGCGGGAGGAACAATGAGCAGTTCTTC
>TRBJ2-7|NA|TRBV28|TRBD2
CASTNGGSYEQYF
TGTGCCAGCACTAACGGGGGGAGCTACGAGCAGTACTTC
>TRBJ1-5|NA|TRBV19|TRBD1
CASSPSRDRGFRPQHF
TGTGCCAGTAGCCCCTCCCGGGACAGGGGATTCCGCCCCCAGCATTTT
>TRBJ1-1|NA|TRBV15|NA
CATTPTIGNTEAFF
TGTGCCACCACCCCTACTATTGGGAACACTGAAGCTTTCTTT
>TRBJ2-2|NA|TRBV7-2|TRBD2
CASSRSGGRDTGELFF
TGTGCCAGCAGCCGTAGCGGGGGGAGGGACACCGGGGAGCTGTTTTTT
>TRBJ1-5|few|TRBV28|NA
CASSSSRREHF
TGTGCCAGCAGTTCAAGTCGGCGGGAGCATTTT
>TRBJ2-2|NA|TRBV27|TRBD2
CASRGLAGASTGELFF
TGTGCCAGCAGAGGACTAGCGGGAGCCTCAACCGGGGAGCTGTTTTTT
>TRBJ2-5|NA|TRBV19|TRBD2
CASSSGLYGVSGRETQYF
TGTGCCAGTTCTAGCGGGCTCTATGGAGTGAGTGGGAGAGAGACCCAGTACTTC
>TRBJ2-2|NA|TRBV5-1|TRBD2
CASSRGASGMTGELFF
TGCGCCAGCAGTCGGGGGGCTAGCGGGATGACCGGGGAGCTGTTTTTT
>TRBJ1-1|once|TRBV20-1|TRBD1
CSASVRDRGGTEAFF
TGCAGTGCTAGTGTGAGGGACAGGGGGGGCACTGAAGCTTTCTTT
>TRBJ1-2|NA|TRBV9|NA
CASSVGSDYGYTF
TGTGCCAGCAGCGTAGGGAGCGACTATGGCTACACCTTC
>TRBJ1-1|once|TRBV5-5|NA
CASSFPRGEAFF
TGTGCCAGCAGCTTCCCCAGGGGTGAAGCTTTCTTT
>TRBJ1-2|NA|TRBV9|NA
CASSVEFEGRNYGYTF
TGTGCCAGCAGCGTAGAATTCGAGGGAAGGAACTATGGCTACACCTTC
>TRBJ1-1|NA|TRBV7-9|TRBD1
CASSLGTGMNTEAFF
TGTGCCAGCAGCTTAGGGACAGGGATGAACACTGAAGCTTTCTTT
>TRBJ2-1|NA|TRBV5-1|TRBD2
CASSLGMTSGVNEQFF
TGCGCCAGCAGCTTGGGAATGACTAGCGGGGTCAATGAGCAGTTCTTC
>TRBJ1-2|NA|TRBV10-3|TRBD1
CAITGQDNYGYTF
TGTGCCATCACGGGACAGGATAACTATGGCTACACCTTC
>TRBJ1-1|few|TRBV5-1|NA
CASSPHSGGREAFF
TGCGCCAGCAGCCCACATTCGGGTGGGAGAGAAGCTTTCTTT
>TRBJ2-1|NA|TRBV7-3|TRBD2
CASSSGGTSAYNEQFF
TGTGCCAGCAGCTCCGGGGGGACTAGCGCCTACAATGAGCAGTTCTTC
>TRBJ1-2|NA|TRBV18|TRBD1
CASSHRDRGFIGYGYTF
TGTGCCAGCTCACACCGGGACAGGGGATTTATCGGCTATGGCTACACCTTC
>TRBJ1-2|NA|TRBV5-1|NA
CASRISLGDGYTF
TGCGCCAGCAGGATCTCGCTTGGAGATGGCTACACCTTC
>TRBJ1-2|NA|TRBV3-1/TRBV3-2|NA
CASSQDLGLGSGYGYTF
TGTGCCAGCAGCCAAGATTTAGGTTTAGGTTCGGGCTATGGCTACACCTTC
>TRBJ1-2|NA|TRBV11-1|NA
CASSLWEGGYTF
TGTGCCAGCAGCTTGTGGGAGGGCGGCTACACCTTC
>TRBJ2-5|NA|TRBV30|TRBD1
CAWRLTGQETQYF
TGTGCCTGGAGATTGACAGGGCAAGAGACCCAGTACTTC
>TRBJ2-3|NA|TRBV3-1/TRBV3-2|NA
CASSRVGVTDTQYF
TGTGCCAGCAGCCGAGTCGGGGTCACAGATACGCAGTATTTT
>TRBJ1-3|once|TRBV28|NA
CASSLSRGNTIYF
TGTGCCAGCAGTTTATCCCGGGGAAACACCATATATTTT
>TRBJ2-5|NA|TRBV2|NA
CASSDFVYREETQYF
TGTGCCAGCAGTGATTTTGTTTACCGGGAAGAGACCCAGTACTTC
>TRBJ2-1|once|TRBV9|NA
CASSVATQVSYNEQFF
TGTGCCAGCAGCGTAGCTACCCAGGTCTCCTACAATGAGCAGTTCTTC
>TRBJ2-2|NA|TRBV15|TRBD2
CATSRDHRGGLTGELFF
TGTGCCACCAGCAGAGATCATCGGGGGGGGCTCACCGGGGAGCTGTTTTTT
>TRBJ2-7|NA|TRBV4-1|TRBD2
CASSQVPGGAQYEQYF
TGCGCCAGCAGCCAAGTTCCCGGGGGGGCTCAATACGAGCAGTACTTC
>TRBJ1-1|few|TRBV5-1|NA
CASSLAAEDTEAFF
TGCGCCAGCAGCTTGGCCGCAGAGGACACTGAAGCTTTCTTT
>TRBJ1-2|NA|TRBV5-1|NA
CASSLGAVDGYTF
TGCGCCAGCAGCTTGGGGGCAGTGGATGGCTACACCTTC
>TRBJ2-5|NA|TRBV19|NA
CASSITGSMGETQYF
TGTGCCAGTAGTATAACAGGGAGTATGGGAGAGACCCAGTACTTC
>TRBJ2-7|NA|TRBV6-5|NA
CASSYYGGGHEQYF
TGTGCCAGCAGTTACTATGGGGGCGGCCACGAGCAGTACTTC
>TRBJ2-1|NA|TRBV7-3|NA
CASSSPGIYNEQFF
TGTGCCAGCAGCTCACCCGGGATTTACAATGAGCAGTTCTTC